This section outlines one T cell receptor beta chain sequence together with its context. The data are from a study of blood T cell repertoires in COVID-19. Trimming cost V 0 bases and J 4 bases; bases outside gene matches: 17. The germline V gene has CDR1 SGHDN and CDR2 FVKESK. This CDR3 has 21 residues. Clinical history reported by participants formed the basis on which cohorts were assigned. Recovery among Cohort 3 donors was established by two negative PCRs, clearance, or symptom resolution. In the original analysis: Counts of nucleated cells, estimated from reference gene primer amplification, were obtained. Assay: immunoSEQ multiplex PCR; the TCRdb copy retains only in-frame clones and omits some. The DNA was the basis for D and trimming; V, J and clone size are from that table. The sample lists about 330,000 clones, 80% to 95% occurring once.

The sequenced sample consisted of PBMCs or T cells enriched from blood (not recorded which). The clonotype originates from a woman aged 30 to 39 who had recovered from COVID-19. This rearrangement joins TRBV14 to TRBJ2-2, with 10 positions matching TRBD2. In DNA form, the CDR3 reads TGTGCCAGCAGCCAAGATGTAGTTTGGCTAGCGGGAGCGAACTTCACCGGGGAGCTGTTTTTT. Its translation: CASSQDVVWLAGANFTGELFF.